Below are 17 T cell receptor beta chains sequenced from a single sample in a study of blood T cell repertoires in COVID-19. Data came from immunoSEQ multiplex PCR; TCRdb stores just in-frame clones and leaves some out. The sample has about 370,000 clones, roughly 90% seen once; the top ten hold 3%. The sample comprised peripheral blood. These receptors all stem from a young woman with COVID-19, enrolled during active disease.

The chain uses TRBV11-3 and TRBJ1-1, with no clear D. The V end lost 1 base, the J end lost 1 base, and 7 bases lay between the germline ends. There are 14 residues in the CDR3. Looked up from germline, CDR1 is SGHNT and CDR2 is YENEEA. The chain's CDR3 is CASSLVQRNTEAFF. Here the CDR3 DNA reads TGTGCCAGCAGCTTAGTACAGAGGAACACTGAAGCTTTCTTT.

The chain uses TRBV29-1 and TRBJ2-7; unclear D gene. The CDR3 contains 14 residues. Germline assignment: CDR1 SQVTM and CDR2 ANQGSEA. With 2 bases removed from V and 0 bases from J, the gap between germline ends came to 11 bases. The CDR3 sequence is CSVERLTASYEQYF. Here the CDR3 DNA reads TGCAGCGTTGAACGGTTAACCGCCTCCTACGAGCAGTACTTC.

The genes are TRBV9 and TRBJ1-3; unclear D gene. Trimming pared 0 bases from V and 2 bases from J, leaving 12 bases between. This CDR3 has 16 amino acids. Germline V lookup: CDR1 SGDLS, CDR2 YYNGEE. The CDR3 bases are TGTGCCAGCAGCGTAGGTGGCAGGCACCCTGGAAACACCATATATTTT. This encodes CASSVGGRHPGNTIYF.

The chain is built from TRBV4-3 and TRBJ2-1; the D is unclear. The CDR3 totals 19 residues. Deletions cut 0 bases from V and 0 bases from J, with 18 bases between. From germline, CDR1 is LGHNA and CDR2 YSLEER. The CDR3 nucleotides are TGCGCCAGCAGCCAAGATCCGTCCCCGGCAGGCAGCTCCTACAATGAGCAGTTCTTC. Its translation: CASSQDPSPAGSSYNEQFF.

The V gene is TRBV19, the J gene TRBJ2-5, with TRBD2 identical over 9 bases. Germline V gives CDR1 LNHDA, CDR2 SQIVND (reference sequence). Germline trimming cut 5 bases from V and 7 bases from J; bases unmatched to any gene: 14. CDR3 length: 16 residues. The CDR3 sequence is CASSRGSGGSQGTQYF. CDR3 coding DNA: TGTGCCAGTAGTCGGGGTAGCGGGGGCTCGCAGGGGACCCAGTACTTC.

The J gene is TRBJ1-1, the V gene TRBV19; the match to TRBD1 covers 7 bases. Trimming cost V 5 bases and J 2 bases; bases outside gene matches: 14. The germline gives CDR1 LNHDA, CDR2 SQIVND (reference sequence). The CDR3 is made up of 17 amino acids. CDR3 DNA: TGTGCCAGTAGTGGTTCCGGGACAGTTCCAAAAAACACTGAAGCTTTCTTT. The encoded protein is CASSGSGTVPKNTEAFF. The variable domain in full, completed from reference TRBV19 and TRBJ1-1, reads DGGITQSPKYLFRKEGQNVTLSCEQNLNHDAMYWYRQDPGQGLRLIYYSQIVNDFQKGDIAEGYSVSREKKESFPLTVTSAQKNPTAFYLCASSGSGTVPKNTEAFFGQGTRLTVV.

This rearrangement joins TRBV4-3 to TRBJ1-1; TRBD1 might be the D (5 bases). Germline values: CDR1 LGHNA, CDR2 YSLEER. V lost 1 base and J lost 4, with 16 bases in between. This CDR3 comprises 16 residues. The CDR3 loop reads CASSQVGRGLRTEAFF. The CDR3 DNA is TGCGCCAGCAGCCAAGTGGGTAGGGGTTTGCGCACTGAAGCTTTCTTT.

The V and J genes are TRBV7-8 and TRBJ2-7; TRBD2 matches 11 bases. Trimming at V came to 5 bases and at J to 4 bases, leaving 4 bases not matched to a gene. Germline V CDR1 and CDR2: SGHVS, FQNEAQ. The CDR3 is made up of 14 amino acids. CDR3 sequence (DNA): TGTGCCAGCAGCCTTACTAGCGGGAGTTACGAGCAGTACGTC. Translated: CASSLTSGSYEQYV.

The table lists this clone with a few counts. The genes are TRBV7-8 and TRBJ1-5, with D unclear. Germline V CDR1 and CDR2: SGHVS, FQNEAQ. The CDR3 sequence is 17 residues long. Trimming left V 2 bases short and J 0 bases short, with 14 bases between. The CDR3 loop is CASSLLSSSYSNQPQHF. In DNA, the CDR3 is TGTGCCAGCAGCTTATTGAGTAGCTCCTATAGCAATCAGCCCCAGCATTTT.

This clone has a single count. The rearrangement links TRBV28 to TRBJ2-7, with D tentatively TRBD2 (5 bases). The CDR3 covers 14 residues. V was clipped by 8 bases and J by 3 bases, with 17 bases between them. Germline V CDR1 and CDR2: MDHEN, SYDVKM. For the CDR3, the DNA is TGTGCCAGCGGGGTCATTTCGGGGAACTACGAGCAGTACTTC. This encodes CASGVISGNYEQYF.

DNA for the CDR3: TGTGCCATCAGGGCTGACAGGGGGCTCTCCTACGAGCAGTACGTC. It yields the protein CAIRADRGLSYEQYV. This rearrangement joins TRBV10-3 to TRBJ2-7; 10 bases are a match to TRBD1. J lost 0 bases, V lost 6 bases, and 5 bases had no gene match. Germline V gene sequence: CDR1 ENHRY, CDR2 SYGVKD. The CDR3 is 15 residues long.

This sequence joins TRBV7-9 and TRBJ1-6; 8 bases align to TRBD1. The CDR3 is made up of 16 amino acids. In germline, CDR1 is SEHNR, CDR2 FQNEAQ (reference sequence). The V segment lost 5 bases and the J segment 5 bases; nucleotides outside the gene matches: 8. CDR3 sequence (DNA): TGTGCCAGCAGCCCTCCCAACAGGGGGGATAATTCACCCCTCCACTTT. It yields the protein CASSPPNRGDNSPLHF.

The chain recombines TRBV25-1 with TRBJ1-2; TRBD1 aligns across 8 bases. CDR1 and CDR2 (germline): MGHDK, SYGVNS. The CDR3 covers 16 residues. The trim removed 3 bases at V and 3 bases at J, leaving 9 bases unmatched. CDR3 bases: TGTGCCAGCAGTGACCCGGGACAGGAGCTCTACTATGGCTACACCTTC. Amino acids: CASSDPGQELYYGYTF.

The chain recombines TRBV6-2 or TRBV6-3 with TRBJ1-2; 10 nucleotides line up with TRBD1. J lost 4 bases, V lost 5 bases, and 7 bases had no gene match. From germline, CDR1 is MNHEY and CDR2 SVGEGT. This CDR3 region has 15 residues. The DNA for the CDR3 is TGTGCCAGCAGTAGACAGGGGGCCCGCGTCTATGGCTACACCTTC. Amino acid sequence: CASSRQGARVYGYTF.

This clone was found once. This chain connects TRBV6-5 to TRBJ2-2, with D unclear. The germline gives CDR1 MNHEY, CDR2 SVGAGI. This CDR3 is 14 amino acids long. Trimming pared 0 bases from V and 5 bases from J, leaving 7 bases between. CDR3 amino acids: CASSYSSDTGELFF. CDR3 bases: TGTGCCAGCAGTTACTCGTCAGATACCGGGGAGCTGTTTTTT.

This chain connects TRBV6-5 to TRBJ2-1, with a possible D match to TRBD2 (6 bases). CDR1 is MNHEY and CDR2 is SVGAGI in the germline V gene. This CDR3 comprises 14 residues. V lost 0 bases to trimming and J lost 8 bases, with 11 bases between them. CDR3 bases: TGTGCCAGCAGTTACTCGAAAAGGGACTATGAGCAGTTCTTC. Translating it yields CASSYSKRDYEQFF.

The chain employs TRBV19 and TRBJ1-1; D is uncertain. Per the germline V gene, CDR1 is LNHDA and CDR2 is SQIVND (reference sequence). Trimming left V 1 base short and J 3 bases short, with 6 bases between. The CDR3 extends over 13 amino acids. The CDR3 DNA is TGTGCCAGTAGTATAGGAACATACACTGAAGCTTTCTTT. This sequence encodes CASSIGTYTEAFF.